These 29 T cell receptor beta chains were all obtained from the same sample, sequenced in a study of cytomegalovirus exposure and HLA in healthy donors. Researchers ran the PCR with 60 Vbeta and 13 Jbeta primers. This table comes from immunoSEQ multiplex PCR, and its TCRdb copy is limited to in-frame clones, with some not included. Of approximately 180,000 clones in the sample, around 80% were seen once. Material: PBMCs. The receptors here all came from a young woman in good health and CMV-seronegative.

The chain carries TRBV9 and TRBJ1-1; D is unresolved. This CDR3 comprises 14 residues. CDR1 and CDR2 from the germline V gene are SGDLS and YYNGEE. V was shortened by 3 bases and J by 1 base, with 10 bases between the two germline ends. The CDR3 region has the DNA TGTGCCAGCAGCGCATATCAGGAGAACACTGAAGCTTTCTTT. Its translation: CASSAYQENTEAFF.

This clone was found once. The rearrangement links TRBV4-3 to TRBJ2-2; TRBD1 aligns across 9 bases. Germline V gene lookup returns CDR1 LGHNA and CDR2 YSLEER. V trimming: 5 bases; J trimming: 4 bases; junction bases outside the gene matches: 5. CDR3 length equals 15 residues. CDR3 sequence: CASSSRQGGTGELFF. CDR3 DNA sequence: TGCGCCAGCAGCTCTCGACAGGGGGGCACCGGGGAGCTGTTTTTT.

J is TRBJ2-1 and V is TRBV7-8, with 9 bases fitting TRBD2. There are 18 residues in the CDR3. After removal of 1 base from V and 12 bases from J, the junction contained 19 bases not matched to a gene. CDR1 is SGHVS and CDR2 is FQNEAQ in the germline V gene. CDR3 amino acids: CASSLGQWGRGGPSRQFF. The CDR3 DNA follows: TGTGCCAGCAGCTTAGGACAGTGGGGGCGGGGGGGCCCCTCTAGGCAGTTCTTC.

The chain couples TRBV18 to TRBJ2-5, with TRBD1 identical over 9 bases. V lost 4 bases and J lost 4; bases outside the gene matches: 4. This CDR3 is 14 amino acids long. Germline V gene lookup returns CDR1 KGHSH and CDR2 LQKENI. The chain's CDR3 is CASSLLGQGETQYF. The CDR3 DNA follows: TGTGCCAGCTCACTGTTGGGACAGGGAGAGACCCAGTACTTC. The variable domain in full, with the rest retrieved from reference TRBV18 and TRBJ2-5, is NAGVMQNPRHLVRRRGQEARLRCSPMKGHSHVYWYRQLPEEGLKFMVYLQKENIIDESGMPKERFSAEFPKEGPSILRIQQVVRGDSAAYFCASSLLGQGETQYFGPGTRLLVL.

The chain uses TRBV7-9 and TRBJ2-7, with D possibly being TRBD1 (5 bases). Germline CDR1 SEHNR, CDR2 FQNEAQ (reference sequence). This CDR3 is built from 14 residues. V dropped 5 bases and J dropped 2 bases, with 13 bases sitting between them. CDR3 sequence reads: CASSPTRQTYEQYF. The CDR3, as DNA: TGTGCCAGCAGCCCTACCCGACAGACCTACGAGCAGTACTTC.

This chain uses TRBV6-5 with TRBJ1-5, with D unclear. The CDR3 is 13 amino acids. The V end lost 2 bases, the J end lost 4 bases, and 6 bases lay between the germline ends. Germline V gives CDR1 MNHEY, CDR2 SVGAGI. The CDR3 is CASSYDKNQPQHF. CDR3 nucleotides: TGTGCCAGCAGTTACGACAAGAATCAGCCCCAGCATTTT.

This clone was detected only a few times. The CDR3 is CASSEPTAGDGELFF. The DNA of the CDR3 is TGTGCCAGCAGTGAGCCGACAGCGGGAGACGGGGAGCTGTTTTTT. V and J are TRBV2 and TRBJ2-2; 8 bases line up with TRBD2. Germline CDR1 SNHLY, CDR2 FYNNEI. The CDR3 contains 15 residues. V gave up 3 bases and J gave up 7 bases; unmatched junction bases: 7.

The chain has TRBV5-1 and TRBJ1-4; TRBD1 might be the D (6 bases). Germline V gives CDR1 SGHRS, CDR2 YFSETQ. This CDR3 contains 15 residues. The V end was cut by 4 bases, the J end by 4 bases, with 14 bases between. The CDR3 here is CASSPTGLDNEKLFF. The CDR3 region has the DNA TGCGCCAGCAGCCCAACAGGGCTGGATAATGAAAAACTGTTTTTT.

The chain joins TRBV5-4 to TRBJ2-1, with D unresolved. The CDR3 spans 14 residues. Trimming left V 1 base short and J 0 bases short, with 5 bases between. Germline V gene sequence: CDR1 SGHNT, CDR2 YYREEE (reference sequence). CDR3 DNA: TGTGCCAGCAGCTTGCCTAGCTCCTACAATGAGCAGTTCTTC. It specifies CASSLPSSYNEQFF. The full variable domain, in which reference TRBV5-4 and TRBJ2-1 provide the parts outside the CDR3, is ETGVTQSPTHLIKTRGQQVTLRCSSQSGHNTVSWYQQALGQGPQFIFQYYREEENGRGNFPPRFSGLQFPNYSSELNVNALELDDSALYLCASSLPSSYNEQFFGPGTRLTVL.

As regards this clone: The junction and the germline gene differ at one end; a read error may be behind it. The chain recombines TRBV5-6 with TRBJ2-6; tentative D call: TRBD1 (5 bases). This CDR3 is 17 amino acids long. Per germline, CDR1 SGHDT and CDR2 YYEEEE. In DNA, the CDR3 is TGTGCCAGCAGCCCCGTGCGGACGGTCTCTGGGGCCAACGGCCTGACTTTC. This encodes CASSPVRTVSGANGLTF.

The chain combines TRBV5-1 with TRBJ2-2; 12 bases fit TRBD1. This CDR3 comprises 15 residues. J lost 6 bases, V lost 4 bases, and 4 bases had no gene match. Germline V gene lookup returns CDR1 SGHRS and CDR2 YFSETQ. CDR3 loop: CASSMGQGASGELFF. The CDR3 DNA is TGCGCCAGCAGCATGGGACAGGGGGCTTCCGGGGAGCTGTTTTTT. Looking up the rest from reference TRBV5-1 and TRBJ2-2 gives the full variable domain: KAGVTQTPRYLIKTRGQQVTLSCSPISGHRSVSWYQQTPGQGLQFLFEYFSETQRNKGNFPGRFSGRQFSNSRSEMNVSTLELGDSALYLCASSMGQGASGELFFGEGSRLTVL.

The chain couples TRBV7-8 to TRBJ2-7; 7 bases agree with TRBD2. Germline CDR1 and CDR2: SGHVS and FQNEAQ. Germline trimming cut 6 bases from V and 3 bases from J; bases unmatched to any gene: 5. The CDR3 spans 13 residues. Written as DNA, the CDR3 is TGTGCCAGCAGTTTGGGAGGGCTCTACGAGCAGTACTTC. This sequence encodes CASSLGGLYEQYF.

The J gene is TRBJ1-2, the V gene TRBV18; TRBD1 matches 9 bases. CDR1 and CDR2 from the germline V gene are KGHSH and LQKENI. This CDR3 comprises 16 residues. Trimming at V came to 4 bases and at J to 0 bases, leaving 6 bases not matched to a gene. CDR3 amino acids: CASSLGQGIANYGYTF. CDR3 in DNA: TGTGCCAGCTCACTCGGACAGGGGATAGCTAACTATGGCTACACCTTC.

The rearrangement uses TRBV27 and TRBJ2-7; tentative D call: TRBD2 (6 bases). The ends were cut back, 0 bases at V and 2 bases at J, with 11 bases in the middle. The CDR3 runs 15 residues. Germline-derived CDR1 and CDR2 are MNHEY and SMNVEV (reference sequence). The DNA of the CDR3 is TGTGCCAGCAGTTTATCGGAGACGGGGGCCTACGAGCAGTACTTC. Translating it yields CASSLSETGAYEQYF.

Note on this clone: A read error may account for a junction end that differs from germline. J is TRBJ2-3 and V is TRBV7-9; D not certain. This CDR3 has 12 amino acids. Germline V gene lookup returns CDR1 SEHNR and CDR2 FQNEAQ (reference sequence). The CDR3 sequence: CSSSPSTDTQYF. In DNA form, the CDR3 reads TGTTCCAGCAGCCCTAGCACAGATACGCAGTATTTT.

The chain uses TRBV28 and TRBJ1-6; 10 bases match TRBD1. This CDR3 contains 15 residues. Unmatched junction bases numbered 8, after V lost 6 bases and J lost 9 bases. Looked up from germline, CDR1 is MDHEN and CDR2 is SYDVKM. In DNA form, the CDR3 reads TGTGCCAGCAGCCGCGACAGGGGGCAAGTTTCACCCCTCCACTTT. Translating it yields CASSRDRGQVSPLHF. The complete variable domain, with remaining parts taken from reference TRBV28 and TRBJ1-6, reads DVKVTQSSRYLVKRTGEKVFLECVQDMDHENMFWYRQDPGLGLRLIYFSYDVKMKEKGDIPEGYSVSREKKERFSLILESASTNQTSMYLCASSRDRGQVSPLHFGNGTRLTVT.

This chain joins TRBV14 and TRBJ2-5; 9 nucleotides match TRBD1. The J call may be incorrect, as the DNA end agrees better with TRBJ2-7. This CDR3 contains 16 residues. The germline gives CDR1 SGHDN, CDR2 FVKESK. The CDR3 DNA reads TGTGCCAGCAGCCAAGGACGGGACAGGGCGGGCTACGAGCAGTACTTC. It yields the protein CASSQGRDRAGYEQYF.

The chain has TRBV6-5 and TRBJ2-5, with TRBD1 matching 9 bases. With 6 bases clipped from V and 5 bases from J, the junction kept 7 bases outside the gene matches. Germline CDR1 and CDR2: MNHEY and SVGAGI. The CDR3 has 14 amino acids. CDR3 in DNA: TGTGCCAGCAGCGGGACAGGGACGGAGGAGACCCAGTACTTC. The encoded protein is CASSGTGTEETQYF.

The chain recombines TRBV29-1 with TRBJ2-5; TRBD2 matches 8 bases. The junction had 7 bases not matched to a gene; V was cut back by 3 bases and J by 10 bases. Germline loops: CDR1 SQVTM, CDR2 ANQGSEA. CDR3 length equals 12 residues. CDR3 nucleotides: TGCAGCGTTGAGGATGGCGGGAGGTACCAGTACTTC. Translating it yields CSVEDGGRYQYF.

The rearrangement joins TRBV9 to TRBJ2-7, with TRBD1 as a possible D gene (5 bases). There are 15 residues in the CDR3. Germline V gene lookup returns CDR1 SGDLS and CDR2 YYNGEE. Between the trimmed V and J ends, which lost 2 bases and 0 bases, there was a span of 12 bases. The CDR3 reads CASSVRDASSYEQYF. The CDR3 region has the DNA TGTGCCAGCAGCGTCAGGGATGCGAGCTCCTACGAGCAGTACTTC.

The chain employs TRBV4-3 and TRBJ2-1; TRBD2 agrees at 12 bases. The CDR3 totals 18 residues. Germline values: CDR1 LGHNA, CDR2 YSLEER. The V gene end was trimmed by 0 bases and the J gene end by 9 bases; junction bases not matched to a gene: 12. CDR3 loop: CASSQEPQLAGGSVEQFF. The CDR3 DNA sequence: TGCGCCAGCAGCCAAGAACCACAACTAGCGGGGGGATCAGTTGAGCAGTTCTTC.

The chain carries TRBV6-5 and TRBJ2-3; 7 bases match TRBD1. This CDR3 has 14 residues. The junction had 7 bases not matched to a gene; V was cut back by 7 bases and J by 3 bases. Germline-derived CDR1 and CDR2 are MNHEY and SVGAGI. The CDR3 bases are TGTGCCAGCAACCCGACAGGGTGGACAGATACGCAGTATTTT. This sequence encodes CASNPTGWTDTQYF.

This chain connects TRBV2 to TRBJ2-2, with TRBD2 identical over 7 bases. Germline V gene sequence: CDR1 SNHLY, CDR2 FYNNEI. The CDR3 is 14 residues long. The V segment lost 4 bases and the J segment 5 bases; nucleotides outside the gene matches: 4. CDR3 DNA sequence: TGTGCCAGCAGTGGGACTAGTTGGACCGGGGAGCTGTTTTTT. Translation: CASSGTSWTGELFF.

This rearrangement joins TRBV11-2 to TRBJ1-3, with 7 bases aligning to TRBD1. This CDR3 is 14 amino acids long. V was clipped by 5 bases and J by 4 bases; unmatched bases: 5. Germline assignment: CDR1 SGHAT and CDR2 FQNNGV. Written as DNA, the CDR3 is TGTGCCAGCAGCCAGGACAGGTTGGGAAACACCATATATTTT. Translating gives CASSQDRLGNTIYF.

The chain links TRBV28 to TRBJ1-1; possibly TRBD1 for D (5 bases). Trimming shortened V by 4 bases and J by 6 bases, and 24 bases separated the two germline ends. The CDR3 loop spans 17 amino acids. The germline gives CDR1 MDHEN, CDR2 SYDVKM. The CDR3 DNA reads as TGTGCCAGCAGTTCACGGGCTAACCTTAGGGGAACCCCTGAAGCTTTCTTT. This sequence encodes CASSSRANLRGTPEAFF.

The rearrangement uses TRBV28 and TRBJ2-5, with 9 bases aligning to TRBD2. CDR3 length: 14 amino acids. CDR1 is MDHEN, CDR2 SYDVKM, per germline. The trim removed 11 bases at V and 1 base at J, leaving 8 bases unmatched. The CDR3 region has the DNA TGTGCCTGTAGCGGGAGAATGTCCCAAGAGACCCAGTACTTC. This translates into CACSGRMSQETQYF.

This chain connects TRBV6-5 to TRBJ2-5, with TRBD2 identical over 12 bases. The J call may not be correct, given that the DNA end is closer to TRBJ2-7. In germline, CDR1 is MNHEY, CDR2 SVGAGI. The CDR3 has 14 amino acids. The DNA for the CDR3 is TGTGCCAGCAGTTCTAGCGGGAGGGGACACGAGCAGTACTTC. It yields the protein CASSSSGRGHEQYF.

The table lists this clone with a few counts. This chain uses TRBV7-9 with TRBJ1-4; possibly TRBD1 for D (5 bases). Trimming shortened V by 6 bases and J by 0 bases, and 23 bases separated the two germline ends. The CDR3 length is 19 residues. Looked up from germline, CDR1 is SEHNR and CDR2 is FQNEAQ (reference sequence). The CDR3 protein is CASRFHGGPQGPTNEKLFF. CDR3 DNA sequence: TGTGCCAGCAGATTCCACGGAGGGCCCCAGGGTCCAACTAATGAAAAACTGTTTTTT.

The J gene is TRBJ2-1, the V gene TRBV19, with 12 nucleotides matching TRBD2. CDR1 is LNHDA, CDR2 SQIVND, per germline (reference sequence). With V trimmed by 4 bases and J by 5 bases, 0 bases remained unmatched. This CDR3 contains 14 residues. CDR3 nucleotides: TGTGCCAGTAGTAGACTAGCGGGAGACAATGAGCAGTTCTTC. It translates to CASSRLAGDNEQFF.